This T cell receptor beta chain was captured in a study of cytomegalovirus exposure and HLA in healthy donors. Study-level points and caveats: When analyzed later, the rates of TCR association showed variation by HLA locus, with DRB1 the most and HLA-C the fewest.

V lost 3 bases, J lost 0 bases, and 12 bases stayed unmatched. CDR3 size: 18 residues. Germline CDR1 is SGHRS and CDR2 is YFSETQ. The PCR was carried out with 60 Vbeta primers and 13 Jbeta primers. Here immunoSEQ multiplex PCR was the method, and the copy in TCRdb shows in-frame clones only, minus some. The sample holds roughly 250,000 clones; under 80% are singletons and the top ten take 2% to 2.5%. In regard to this clone: Its antigen is not known.

This TCR was sampled from a female donor in good health and CMV-seronegative. The chain is built from TRBV5-1 and TRBJ1-1, with 9 bases matching TRBD1. The sequenced sample consisted of PBMCs. This chain's CDR3 is CASSWDREGGGMNTEAFF. The CDR3 DNA is TGCGCCAGCAGCTGGGACAGGGAGGGTGGGGGTATGAACACTGAAGCTTTCTTT.